The 23 T cell receptor beta chains in this list originate from one sample, sequenced in a study of control samples from healthy donors and cancer patients. Generated by immunoSEQ multiplex PCR, the TCRdb table keeps only in-frame clones and is missing some. The sample has 130,000 or so clones; approximately 94% are singletons. Sequencing used blood. The source is a man aged 35 to 55 in good health.

This chain uses TRBV12-3 or TRBV12-4 with TRBJ1-1; 9 nucleotides line up with TRBD1. The CDR3 contains 13 residues. J was trimmed by 5 bases and V by 6 bases; bases with no gene match: 4. CDR3 protein: CASRTGGRTEAFF. The CDR3 region has the DNA TGTGCCAGCAGGACAGGGGGAAGGACTGAAGCTTTCTTT.

This clone was recorded only once. The chain has TRBV6-5 and TRBJ2-2, with TRBD1 matching 7 bases. The CDR3 sequence is 15 residues long. Unmatched junction bases numbered 9, after V lost 5 bases and J lost 6 bases. Germline V gives CDR1 MNHEY, CDR2 SVGAGI. CDR3 bases: TGTGCCAGCAGTACCGGGACAGCGTTCTCCGGGGAGCTGTTTTTT. It translates to CASSTGTAFSGELFF.

The chain employs TRBV4-1 and TRBJ1-1; a weak D match, TRBD1 (6 bases). The V and J ends lost 4 bases and 4 bases respectively, with 16 bases between them. Germline V gene data show CDR1 as MGHRA and CDR2 as YSYEKL. The CDR3 is 15 residues long. The DNA for the CDR3 is TGCGCCAGCAGCCCCTACAGGGAGACCGGCACTGAAGCTTTCTTT. It codes for CASSPYRETGTEAFF.

The chain links TRBV2 to TRBJ1-6; D not certain. Trimming removed 4 bases at V and 7 bases at J, with 2 bases between. CDR3 length: 11 residues. Germline CDR1 SNHLY, CDR2 FYNNEI. CDR3 amino acids: CASSGNSPLHF. DNA for the CDR3: TGTGCCAGCAGTGGAAATTCACCCCTCCACTTT.

The CDR3 DNA is TGTGCCAGCAGTGAATTCGGACAGGTAGATCCCCAGTACTTC. Translation: CASSEFGQVDPQYF. The chain employs TRBV6-1 and TRBJ2-5, with 7 bases that match TRBD1. Germline trimming cut 2 bases from V and 9 bases from J; bases unmatched to any gene: 9. Germline CDR1 is MNHNS and CDR2 is SASEGT. This CDR3 has 14 residues.

This clone was picked up one time. The gene calls are TRBV9 and TRBJ1-2; D possibly corresponds to TRBD1 (6 bases). The CDR3 runs 14 residues. The V gene's germline CDR1 is SGDLS and CDR2 YYNGEE. Trimming cost V 3 bases and J 2 bases, with 11 bases left between them. CDR3 sequence (DNA): TGTGCCAGCAGCGCGAACAGGGACAACTATGGCTACACCTTC. This gives the protein CASSANRDNYGYTF.

This clone was seen a single time. V and J are TRBV28 and TRBJ2-1; D not resolved. Germline CDR1 reads MDHEN; CDR2 reads SYDVKM. Trimming pared 7 bases from V and 8 bases from J, leaving 9 bases between. The CDR3 consists of 11 residues. CDR3 DNA: TGTGCCAGCATTATGGCCCATGAGCAGTTCTTC. It yields the protein CASIMAHEQFF. Full variable domain (rest looked up from reference TRBV28 and TRBJ2-1): DVKVTQSSRYLVKRTGEKVFLECVQDMDHENMFWYRQDPGLGLRLIYFSYDVKMKEKGDIPEGYSVSREKKERFSLILESASTNQTSMYLCASIMAHEQFFGPGTRLTVL.

The chain employs TRBV2 and TRBJ2-2; 7 bases align to TRBD2. Trimming cost V 2 bases and J 1 base; bases outside gene matches: 1. The length of the CDR3 is 15 residues. CDR1 and CDR2 from the germline V gene are SNHLY and FYNNEI. CDR3 sequence reads: CASSEPGGNTGELFF. The DNA for the CDR3 is TGTGCCAGCAGTGAACCGGGAGGGAACACCGGGGAGCTGTTTTTT.

This chain connects TRBV6-6 to TRBJ2-1; unclear D gene. The CDR3 spans 11 residues. Germline values: CDR1 MNHNY, CDR2 SVGAGI (reference sequence). V was pared by 6 bases and J by 15 bases, with 15 bases between. The CDR3 region is CASRASSPPFF. DNA for the CDR3: TGTGCCAGCAGGGCGAGTAGTCCGCCGTTCTTC.

The chain joins TRBV19 to TRBJ2-5; no definite D call. The length of the CDR3 is 14 residues. Between the trimmed V and J ends, which lost 3 bases and 1 base, there was a span of 9 bases. Germline CDR1 is LNHDA and CDR2 is SQIVND (reference sequence). The CDR3 loop reads CASSIGRGQETQYF. The CDR3 coding sequence is TGTGCCAGTAGTATCGGGCGCGGCCAAGAGACCCAGTACTTC. The full variable domain, rest sourced from reference TRBV19 and TRBJ2-5, is DGGITQSPKYLFRKEGQNVTLSCEQNLNHDAMYWYRQDPGQGLRLIYYSQIVNDFQKGDIAEGYSVSREKKESFPLTVTSAQKNPTAFYLCASSIGRGQETQYFGPGTRLLVL.

With regard to this clone: This specimen includes other DNA sequences encoding the same CDR3. The chain couples TRBV9 to TRBJ1-6; D perhaps matches TRBD1 (6 bases). The CDR3 is made up of 14 amino acids. Germline V lookup: CDR1 SGDLS, CDR2 YYNGEE. The V end lost 5 bases, the J end lost 7 bases, and 13 bases lay between the germline ends. CDR3 amino acids: CASSVGDTNSPLHF. The CDR3, as DNA: TGTGCCAGCAGTGTCGGGGACACCAATTCACCCCTCCACTTT. The full variable domain, rest sourced from reference TRBV9 and TRBJ1-6, is DSGVTQTPKHLITATGQRVTLRCSPRSGDLSVYWYQQSLDQGLQFLIQYYNGEERAKGNILERFSAQQFPDLHSELNLSSLELGDSALYFCASSVGDTNSPLHFGNGTRLTVT.

The chain's CDR3 is CASSFRGVRPTNEKLFF. CDR3 in DNA: TGTGCCAGCAGTTTCCGGGGTGTTCGTCCAACTAATGAAAAACTGTTTTTT. The chain couples TRBV27 to TRBJ1-4; D is uncertain. From germline, CDR1 is MNHEY and CDR2 SMNVEV (reference sequence). V was cut by 3 bases and J by 0 bases, with 14 bases left in between. CDR3 length: 17 residues.

In this sample, this clone turned up once. The chain has TRBV24-1 and TRBJ2-2; D is possibly TRBD2 (5 bases). This CDR3 comprises 14 residues. Trimming shortened V by 0 bases and J by 5 bases, and 6 bases separated the two germline ends. The germline V gene encodes CDR1 KGHDR and CDR2 SFDVKD. CDR3 sequence reads: CATSDLPGTGELFF. The CDR3, as DNA: TGTGCCACCAGTGATTTGCCGGGGACCGGGGAGCTGTTTTTT.

With regard to this clone: The sample holds other DNA sequences that translate to the same CDR3. The chain couples TRBV12-3 or TRBV12-4 to TRBJ2-2; D is ambiguous. The CDR3 spans 13 residues. V was cut by 2 bases and J by 2 bases, with 3 bases left in between. The CDR3 bases are TGTGCCAGCAGTTTATCTAACACCGGGGAGCTGTTTTTT. Encoded protein: CASSLSNTGELFF.

The rearrangement joins TRBV24-1 to TRBJ2-1; 14 bases align to TRBD2. The CDR3 is 19 amino acids. Unmatched junction bases numbered 15, after V lost 4 bases and J lost 8 bases. Germline CDR1 KGHDR, CDR2 SFDVKD. This chain's CDR3 is CATSDPSTSGRAGIYEQFF. The DNA for the CDR3 is TGTGCCACCAGTGACCCATCGACTAGCGGGAGGGCCGGTATTTATGAGCAGTTCTTC.

The gene calls are TRBV3-1 (or the pseudogene TRBV3-2) and TRBJ2-6; 11 positions agree with TRBD1. There are 19 residues in the CDR3. Germline loops: CDR1 LGHDT, CDR2 YNNKEL (reference sequence). Unmatched junction bases numbered 4, after V lost 0 bases and J lost 0 bases. The CDR3 sequence: CASSQEGGTGGSGANVLTF. CDR3 nucleotide sequence: TGTGCCAGCAGCCAAGAGGGAGGGACAGGGGGCTCTGGGGCCAACGTCCTGACTTTC.

This clone was counted once. The chain joins TRBV27 to TRBJ2-6; D is unresolved. V lost 4 bases and J 0 bases, leaving 7 bases between the germline ends. The CDR3 loop spans 15 amino acids. CDR1 and CDR2 (germline): MNHEY, SMNVEV (reference sequence). The CDR3 here is CASSSPVSGANVLTF. CDR3 coding DNA: TGTGCCAGCAGTTCCCCAGTCTCTGGGGCCAACGTCCTGACTTTC.

Written as DNA, the CDR3 is TGTGCCAGCAGCATAGGACTAGCGGGGGGGCAGATAGATACGCAGTATTTT. This encodes CASSIGLAGGQIDTQYF. The chain carries TRBV5-4 and TRBJ2-3; TRBD2 matches at 15 bases. The V and J ends lost 4 bases and 5 bases, in that order; junction bases with no gene match: 8. Per the germline V gene, CDR1 is SGHNT and CDR2 is YYREEE (reference sequence). CDR3 length equals 17 residues.

This chain connects TRBV6-2 or TRBV6-3 to TRBJ2-2, with D tentatively TRBD1 or TRBD2 (5 bases each). Germline CDR1 and CDR2: MNHEY and SVGEGT. This CDR3 has 14 amino acids. V was shortened by 5 bases and J by 6 bases, with 13 bases between the two germline ends. CDR3 protein: CASSGLGVAGELFF. Here the CDR3 DNA reads TGTGCCAGCAGTGGGTTGGGGGTAGCCGGGGAGCTGTTTTTT.

The V gene is TRBV27, the J gene TRBJ2-7; D is tentatively TRBD1 or TRBD2 (5 bases each). V lost 8 bases to trimming and J lost 1 base, with 12 bases between them. There are 13 residues in the CDR3. Germline V gene data show CDR1 as MNHEY and CDR2 as SMNVEV (reference sequence). CDR3 residues: CASGTFDSYEQYF. The CDR3 nucleotides read TGTGCCAGCGGGACCTTTGATTCCTACGAGCAGTACTTC.

About this clone itself: The identical CDR3 is also encoded by other nucleotide sequences in the sample. The chain recombines TRBV4-3 with TRBJ1-1; D call uncertain. The CDR3 has 14 residues. Trimming cost V 0 bases and J 1 base, with 6 bases left between them. Germline loops: CDR1 LGHNA, CDR2 YSLEER. The CDR3 DNA follows: TGCGCCAGCAGCCAAGATCGTAGGAACACTGAAGCTTTCTTT. As protein: CASSQDRRNTEAFF.

The chain couples TRBV4-2 to TRBJ2-3; 8 bases map to TRBD2. Germline V CDR1 and CDR2: LGHNA, YNFKEQ. The J segment lost 9 bases and the V segment lost 2 bases, leaving 10 bases of the junction unmatched. This CDR3 comprises 15 residues. The CDR3 reads CASSQNQGTSWTQYF. The CDR3 coding sequence is TGTGCCAGCAGCCAAAACCAAGGGACTAGTTGGACGCAGTATTTT.

This rearrangement joins TRBV30 to TRBJ2-1; 8 bases agree with TRBD1. CDR1 and CDR2 from the germline V gene are GTSNPN and SVGIG (reference sequence). Germline trimming cut 4 bases from V and 7 bases from J; bases unmatched to any gene: 9. The CDR3 loop spans 14 amino acids. This CDR3 reads CAWKDREFRNEQFF. CDR3 DNA: TGTGCCTGGAAGGACAGGGAGTTTAGAAATGAGCAGTTCTTC.